This T cell receptor (beta chain) was found in a study of blood T cell repertoires in COVID-19. At the level of the study: The United States, Italy and Spain were the sources of the acute and convalescent COVID-19 samples. Sources were T cells, B-cell-depleted T cells, or PBMCs; the material itself was cDNA or gDNA.

This clone was counted once. In the original processing: Scientists estimated how many nucleated cells there were by amplifying reference gene primers. The method was immunoSEQ multiplex PCR; TCRdb's version includes in-frame clones alone and lacks a portion of them. The DNA was the basis for D and trimming; V, J and clone size are from that table. This table holds 300,000 to 350,000 clones, 90% to 95% found once. Per the germline V gene, CDR1 is MGHDK and CDR2 is SYGVNS. The CDR3 has 13 residues. The V end was cut by 2 bases, the J end by 13 bases, with 15 bases between. Sample: peripheral blood. The source is a young woman who had recovered from COVID-19. The rearrangement uses TRBV25-1 and TRBJ2-1, with TRBD1 as a possible D gene (6 bases). The CDR3 nucleotides are TGTGCCAGCAGTGAAAACTGGGGGCAGGGCCAGTTCTTC. Translation gives CASSENWGQGQFF.